This T cell receptor (beta chain) originates from a study of OX40 agonist ivuxolimab in advanced cancers. V shed 7 bases and J shed 2 bases, with 14 bases lying between them. In germline, CDR1 is ENHRY, CDR2 SYGVKD. The CDR3 runs to 15 residues. Some clones are missing from TCRdb's copy, which holds only in-frame ones; the method was immunoSEQ multiplex PCR. The table records 20,000 to 30,000 clones, approximately 86% of them present only once. The TCR comes from an adult with an advanced solid tumor such as melanoma, head and neck, liver or kidney cancer. This specimen consisted of CD4+ or CD8+ T cells sorted from blood, obtained in a trial of the OX40 agonist ivuxolimab. The J gene is TRBJ2-2, the V gene TRBV10-3; D might be TRBD1 (5 bases). The CDR3: CAINPARGNTGELFF. CDR3 DNA sequence: TGTGCCATCAACCCGGCTAGGGGAAACACCGGGGAGCTGTTTTTT.